This T cell receptor beta chain was identified during a study of T cell responses to AZD1222 COVID-19 vaccine. Findings and limits, study-wide: With two AZD1222 doses given, Spike-specific TCR breadth and depth both rose.

As for this clone: What it binds is unknown.

The V gene lost 5 bases and the J gene lost 7 bases, with 20 bases spanning the gap. Germline values: CDR1 MNHEY, CDR2 SVGEGT. CDR3 length: 15 amino acids. Libraries were prepared by immunoSEQ multiplex PCR; TCRdb keeps only in-frame clonotypes and omits some of them. This table holds over 150,000 clones, over 80% found once. The sequences come from peripheral blood, collected 28 days after the second dose of the MenACWY control vaccine. The rearrangement uses TRBV6-2 or TRBV6-3 and TRBJ2-5; perhaps TRBD2 as D (6 bases). This receptor was identified in an adult who received the MenACWY meningococcal vaccine as a control. The chain's CDR3 is CASSRSGTPAGTQYF. CDR3 nucleotides: TGTGCCAGCAGTCGATCCGGGACTCCGGCGGGGACCCAGTACTTC.